This T cell receptor (beta chain) was captured in a study of CXCR3-negative and CXCR3-positive naive CD8 T cells. Sorting yielded triplicates of roughly 310,000 cells for each CD8+ T cell subset. Phenotypically, naive CD8+ T cells corresponded to CD45RO-CCR7+CD27+CD95-. This CDR3 comprises 16 residues. About this clonotype itself: Its antigen is unidentified.

5' RACE that incorporated UMI labels was used to prepare the TRB cDNA libraries. TCRdb re-called the 5' RACE reads and catalogs CDR3 proteins one per entry, DNA excluded. The sample data list more than 20,000 distinct CDR3 sequences. Findings and limits, study-wide: Comparison of naive cells showed more hydrophobic TRB CDR3s in CXCR3-positive than in CXCR3-negative naive cells. TRBV-TRBJ usage was similar across naive CXCR3 subsets but distinct in memory cells.

The sequence was collected from a human donor in good health. Some clones in this sample may be carry-over from other donors' samples. This chain connects TRBV12-3 or TRBV12-4 to TRBJ2-7; TCRdb lists TRBD1, though no DNA is available to test this call. Sequenced sample: naive CXCR3- CD8+ T cells from blood. The subset: CD45RO-CCR7+CD27+CD95- naive CD8+ T cells lacking CXCR3 (TNR3-). The CDR3 loop is CASSGTRQGAEYEQYF.